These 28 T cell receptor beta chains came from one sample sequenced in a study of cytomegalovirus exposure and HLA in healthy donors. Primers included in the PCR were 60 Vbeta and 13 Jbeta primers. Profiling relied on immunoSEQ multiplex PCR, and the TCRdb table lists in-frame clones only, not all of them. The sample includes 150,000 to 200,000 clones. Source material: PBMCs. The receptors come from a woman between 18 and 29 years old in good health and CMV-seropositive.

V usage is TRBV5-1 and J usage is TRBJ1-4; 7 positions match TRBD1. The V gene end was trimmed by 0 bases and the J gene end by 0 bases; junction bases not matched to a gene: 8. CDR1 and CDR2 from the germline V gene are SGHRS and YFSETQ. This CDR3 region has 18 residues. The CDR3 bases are TGCGCCAGCAGCTTGGGAGGGACAGCCTTAGCAACTAATGAAAAACTGTTTTTT. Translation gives CASSLGGTALATNEKLFF.

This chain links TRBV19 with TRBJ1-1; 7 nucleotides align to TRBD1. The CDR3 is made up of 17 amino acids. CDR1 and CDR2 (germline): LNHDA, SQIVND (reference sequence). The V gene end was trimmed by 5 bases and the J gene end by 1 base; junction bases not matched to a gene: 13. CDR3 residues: CASSDPLTGERNTEAFF. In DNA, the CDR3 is TGTGCCAGTAGTGATCCCCTCACAGGGGAGAGGAACACTGAAGCTTTCTTT.

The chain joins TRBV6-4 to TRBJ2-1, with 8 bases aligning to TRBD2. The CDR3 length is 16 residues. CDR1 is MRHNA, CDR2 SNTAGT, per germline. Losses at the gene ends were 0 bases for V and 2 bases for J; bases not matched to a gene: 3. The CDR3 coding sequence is TGTGCCAGCAGTGACTCATCCGGGGGGGCCTACAATGAGCAGTTCTTC. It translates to CASSDSSGGAYNEQFF.

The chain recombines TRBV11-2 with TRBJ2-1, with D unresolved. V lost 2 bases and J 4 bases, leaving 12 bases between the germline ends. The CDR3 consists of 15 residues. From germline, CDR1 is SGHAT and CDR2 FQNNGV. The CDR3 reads CASSLNWARYNEQFF. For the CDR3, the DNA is TGTGCCAGCAGCTTAAACTGGGCGAGATACAATGAGCAGTTCTTC.

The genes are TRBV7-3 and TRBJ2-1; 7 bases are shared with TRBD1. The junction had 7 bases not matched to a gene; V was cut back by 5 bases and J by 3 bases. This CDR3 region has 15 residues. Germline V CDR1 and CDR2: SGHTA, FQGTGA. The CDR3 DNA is TGTGCCAGCAGCGCTGGGACAGACTACTACAATGAGCAGTTCTTC. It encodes CASSAGTDYYNEQFF.

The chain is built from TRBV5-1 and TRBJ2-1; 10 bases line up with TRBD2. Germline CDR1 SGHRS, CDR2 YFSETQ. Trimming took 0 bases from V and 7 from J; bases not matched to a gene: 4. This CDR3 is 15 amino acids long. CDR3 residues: CASSLVPSGGNEQFF. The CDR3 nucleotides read TGCGCCAGCAGCTTGGTTCCTAGCGGGGGAAATGAGCAGTTCTTC.

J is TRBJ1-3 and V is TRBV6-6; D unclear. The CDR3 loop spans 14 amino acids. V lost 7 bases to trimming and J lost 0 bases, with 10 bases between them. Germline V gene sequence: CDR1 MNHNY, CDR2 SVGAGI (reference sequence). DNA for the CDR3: TGTGCCAGCACAGGTTATGACTCTGGAAACACCATATATTTT. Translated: CASTGYDSGNTIYF.

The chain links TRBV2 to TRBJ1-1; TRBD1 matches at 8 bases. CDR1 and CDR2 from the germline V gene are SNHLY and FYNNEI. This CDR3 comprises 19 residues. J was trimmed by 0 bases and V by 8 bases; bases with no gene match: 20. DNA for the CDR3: TGTGCCAGCCACCTAAGCTTGGGACAGGCTCAGGCAATGAACACTGAAGCTTTCTTT. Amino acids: CASHLSLGQAQAMNTEAFF.

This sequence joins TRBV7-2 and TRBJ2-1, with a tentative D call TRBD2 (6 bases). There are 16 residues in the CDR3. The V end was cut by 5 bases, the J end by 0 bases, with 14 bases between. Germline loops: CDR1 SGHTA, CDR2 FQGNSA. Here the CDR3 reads CASSLSGGGSYNEQFF. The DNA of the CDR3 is TGTGCCAGCAGCCTCTCCGGGGGAGGCTCCTACAATGAGCAGTTCTTC.

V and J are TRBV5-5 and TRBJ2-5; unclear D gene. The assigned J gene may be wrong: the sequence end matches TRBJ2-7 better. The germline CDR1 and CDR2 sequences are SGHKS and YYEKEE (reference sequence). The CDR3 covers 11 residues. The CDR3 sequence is CASSLFSEQYF. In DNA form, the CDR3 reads TGTGCCAGCAGCTTGTTTAGCGAGCAGTACTTC.

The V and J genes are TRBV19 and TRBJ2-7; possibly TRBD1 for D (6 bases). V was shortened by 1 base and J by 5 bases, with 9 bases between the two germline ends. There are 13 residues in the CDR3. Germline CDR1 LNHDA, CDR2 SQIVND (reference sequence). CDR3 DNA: TGTGCCAGTAGTATAGCCAGGGGTCACGAGCAGTACTTC. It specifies CASSIARGHEQYF.

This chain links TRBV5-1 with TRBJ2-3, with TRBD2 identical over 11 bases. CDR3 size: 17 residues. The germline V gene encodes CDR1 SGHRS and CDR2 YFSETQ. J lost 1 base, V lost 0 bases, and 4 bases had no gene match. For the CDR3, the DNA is TGCGCCAGCAGCTTGGAGGGACTAGCGGCGGGCACAGATACGCAGTATTTT. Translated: CASSLEGLAAGTDTQYF.

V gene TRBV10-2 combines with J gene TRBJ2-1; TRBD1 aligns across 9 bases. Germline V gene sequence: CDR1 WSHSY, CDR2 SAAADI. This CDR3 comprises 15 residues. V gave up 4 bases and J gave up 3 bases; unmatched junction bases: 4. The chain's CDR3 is CASSADRGYYNEQFF. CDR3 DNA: TGCGCCAGCAGTGCGGACAGGGGTTACTACAATGAGCAGTTCTTC.

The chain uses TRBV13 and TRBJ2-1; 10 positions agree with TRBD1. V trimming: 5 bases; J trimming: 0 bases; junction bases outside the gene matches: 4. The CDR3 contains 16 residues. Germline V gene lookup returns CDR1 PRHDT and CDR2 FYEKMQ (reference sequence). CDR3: CASSGDRGLSYNEQFF. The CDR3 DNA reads TGTGCCAGCAGCGGGGACAGGGGACTCTCCTACAATGAGCAGTTCTTC.

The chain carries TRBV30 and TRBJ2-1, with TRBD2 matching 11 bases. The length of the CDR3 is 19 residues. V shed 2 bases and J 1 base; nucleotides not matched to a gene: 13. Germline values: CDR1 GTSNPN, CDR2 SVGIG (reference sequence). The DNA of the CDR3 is TGTGCCTGGAGTAGTCCCACTAGCGGGAGAAGGTCTTCCTACAATGAGCAGTTCTTC. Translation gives CAWSSPTSGRRSSYNEQFF.

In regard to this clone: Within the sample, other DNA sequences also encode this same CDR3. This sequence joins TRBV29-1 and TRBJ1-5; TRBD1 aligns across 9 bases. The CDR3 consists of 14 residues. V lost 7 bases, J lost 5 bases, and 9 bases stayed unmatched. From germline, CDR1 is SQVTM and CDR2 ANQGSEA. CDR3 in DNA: TGCAGCGCCACCGGGACAGGGATCGATCAGCCCCAGCATTTT. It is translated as CSATGTGIDQPQHF.

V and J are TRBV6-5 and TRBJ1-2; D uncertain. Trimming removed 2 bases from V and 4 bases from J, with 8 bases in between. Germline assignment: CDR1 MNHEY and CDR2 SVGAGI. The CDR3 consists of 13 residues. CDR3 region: CASSYGEIYGYTF. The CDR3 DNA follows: TGTGCCAGCAGTTACGGTGAGATCTATGGCTACACCTTC.

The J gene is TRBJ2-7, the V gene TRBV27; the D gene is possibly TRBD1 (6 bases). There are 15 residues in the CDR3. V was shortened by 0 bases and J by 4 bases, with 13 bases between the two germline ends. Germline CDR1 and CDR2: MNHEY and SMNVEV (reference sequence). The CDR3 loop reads CASSLSNGQSYEQYF. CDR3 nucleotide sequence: TGTGCCAGCAGTTTATCGAACGGACAGAGTTACGAGCAGTACTTC.

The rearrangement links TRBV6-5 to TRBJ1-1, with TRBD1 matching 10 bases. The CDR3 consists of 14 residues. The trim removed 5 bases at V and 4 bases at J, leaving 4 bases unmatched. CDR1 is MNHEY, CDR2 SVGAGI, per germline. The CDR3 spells CASSQRTGGTEAFF. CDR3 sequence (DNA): TGTGCCAGCAGTCAACGGACAGGGGGCACTGAAGCTTTCTTT.

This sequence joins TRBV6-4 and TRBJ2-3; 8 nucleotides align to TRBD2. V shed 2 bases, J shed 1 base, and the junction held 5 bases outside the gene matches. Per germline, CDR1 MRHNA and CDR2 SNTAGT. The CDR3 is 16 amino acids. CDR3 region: CASSDGETSGTDTQYF. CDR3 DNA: TGTGCCAGCAGTGACGGGGAGACTAGCGGCACAGATACGCAGTATTTT.

CDR3 loop: CASSQGTGFGYTF. DNA for the CDR3: TGCGCCAGCAGCCAAGGGACAGGGTTTGGCTACACCTTC. The V gene is TRBV4-1, the J gene TRBJ1-2, with 8 positions matching TRBD1. The ends lost 1 base at V and 7 bases at J; junction bases unmatched: 2. Germline CDR1 MGHRA, CDR2 YSYEKL. The CDR3 runs to 13 residues.

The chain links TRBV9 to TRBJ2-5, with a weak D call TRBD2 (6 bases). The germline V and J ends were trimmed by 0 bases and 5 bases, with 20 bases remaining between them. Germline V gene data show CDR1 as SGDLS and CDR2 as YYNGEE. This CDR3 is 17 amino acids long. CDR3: CASSVAIDGRGWETQYF. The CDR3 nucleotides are TGTGCCAGCAGCGTAGCGATCGATGGGCGGGGTTGGGAGACCCAGTACTTC.

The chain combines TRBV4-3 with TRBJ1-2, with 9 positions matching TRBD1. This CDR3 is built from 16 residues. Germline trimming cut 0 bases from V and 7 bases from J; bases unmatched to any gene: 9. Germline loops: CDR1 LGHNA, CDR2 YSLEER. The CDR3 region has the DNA TGCGCCAGCAGCCAAGAATTTTGGACAGGGGCGGGTGGCTACACCTTC. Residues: CASSQEFWTGAGGYTF.

The CDR3 bases are TGCGCCAGCAGCTTGGTTGCGGGTTCCCACGAGCAGTACTTC. Its protein product is CASSLVAGSHEQYF. This sequence joins TRBV5-1 and TRBJ2-7; a weak D match, TRBD2 (5 bases). This CDR3 is 14 amino acids long. Trimming cost V 0 bases and J 5 bases, with 12 bases left between them. CDR1 is SGHRS and CDR2 is YFSETQ in the germline V gene.

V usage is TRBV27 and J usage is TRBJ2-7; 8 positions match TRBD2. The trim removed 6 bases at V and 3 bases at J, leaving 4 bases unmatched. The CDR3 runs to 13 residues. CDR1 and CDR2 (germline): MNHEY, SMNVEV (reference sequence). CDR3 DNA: TGTGCCAGCAGCGGGGGGGGAGGCTACGAGCAGTACTTC. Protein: CASSGGGGYEQYF.

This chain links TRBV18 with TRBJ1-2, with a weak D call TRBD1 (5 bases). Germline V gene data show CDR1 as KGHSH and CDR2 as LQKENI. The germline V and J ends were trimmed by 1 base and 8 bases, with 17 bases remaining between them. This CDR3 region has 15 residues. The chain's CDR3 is CASSPLPGQGRGYTF. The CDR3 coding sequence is TGTGCCAGCTCACCACTCCCTGGCCAGGGAAGGGGCTACACCTTC.

The CDR3 DNA reads TGTGCCAGCAGTGAAGAAGGACTTCTCTGGGCGTTCTTC. It yields the protein CASSEEGLLWAFF. The V call is TRBV2, the J call TRBJ2-1; a possible D gene is TRBD2 (5 bases). Germline-derived CDR1 and CDR2 are SNHLY and FYNNEI. The CDR3 covers 13 residues. V was clipped by 1 base and J by 15 bases, with 16 bases between them.

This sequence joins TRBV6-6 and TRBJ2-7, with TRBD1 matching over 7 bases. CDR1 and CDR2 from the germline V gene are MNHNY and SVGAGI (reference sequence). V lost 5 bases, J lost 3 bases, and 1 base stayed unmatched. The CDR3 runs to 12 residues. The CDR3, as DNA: TGTGCCAGCAGTGGACAGGACTACGAGCAGTACTTC. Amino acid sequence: CASSGQDYEQYF.